The source of this T cell receptor beta chain is a study of CD8 T cells in Susac syndrome (dated by TCRdb to between 2018 and 2021). Regarding the research as a whole: Whether CD8+ T cell activation and differentiation in Susac syndrome was antigen driven was tested using repertoire sequencing. CD8+ T cell repertoire clonality was compared between about 12 healthy donors, approximately 14 Susac syndrome patients and 15 multiple sclerosis patients. The paper as a whole reports these results and caveats: The TCR sequencing and HLA analysis was acknowledged to have included a relatively small number of individuals.

Peripheral blood CD8+ and CD4+ T cells from healthy donors, Susac syndrome patients and multiple sclerosis patients were profiled by high-throughput TCR beta sequencing. The multiple sclerosis controls were treatment-naive patients who had stable or active relapsing-remitting disease and met the revised McDonald criteria. Bulk CD8+ and CD4+ T cells were purified magnetically by negative isolation, whereas CD8+ TEMRA cells were enriched by FACS. Blood was drawn into EDTA tubes, processed within 24 hours, and PBMCs were isolated by density gradient centrifugation. PBMCs destined for TCR sequencing were cryopreserved in liquid nitrogen and later thawed in a 37 °C water bath. The sorted or isolated CD4+, CD8+ and CD8+ TEMRA cells reached a purity of at least 90%. As regards this clonotype: Its antigen is currently not known. Per-nucleotide qualities are absent, and no much larger clonotype sits a single base away.

RNA was extracted with the RNeasy kit and roughly 0.5 to 1 ug was reverse transcribed using random hexamers. TCR beta CDR3 regions were amplified with the immunoSEQ multiplex PCR assay covering 54 Vbeta and 13 Jbeta segments. To correct PCR amplification bias, a synthetic template baseline was used for both primer optimization and computational correction. The original methods were these. Reads were annotated to V, D and J genes according to IMGT and were analyzed with immunoSEQ Analyzer, with only productive sequences retained. Clonality was computed as one minus Shannon entropy normalized by log2 of the number of productive unique sequences. For each patient and control, public and private clones were evaluated among the 100 most prevalent clones. Susac-specific clones were defined as absent from healthy and MS cohorts, 850 to 1,300 published viral clones and other ImmuneACCESS disease sequences. TCRdb reworked the public reads: Q25 trimming with fastp, MiXCR clone assembly, productive beta chains retained. Every entry covers one CDR3 protein and lists the most common genes and DNA from its rows. For this entry, the V and J calls and clone size follow TCRdb and not the study's own pipeline. Recorded for this sample are approximately 220,000 distinct CDR3 sequences; about 93% of them occurred a single time. The leading ten clones occupy around 0.15% of the sample.

The germline V gene yields SGHNT for CDR1 and YENEEA for CDR2. Its CDR3 holds 14 amino acids, cysteine through phenylalanine. CDR3 DNA is the only sequence kept; it has 42 bases, read in frame from the first base. V and J are truncated by 5 bases and 6 bases respectively, leaving an intervening sequence of 17 bases. The chain was built from TRBV11-3 and TRBJ2-7; TRBD2 might be the D gene, on 6 matching bases. The clonotype was recovered from a human donor with multiple sclerosis. Sequencing was carried out using CD8+ T cells from PBMCs. The CDR3 region: CASSTGLRTGEQYF. The DNA is TGTGCCAGCAGCACCGGACTAAGGACGGGCGAGCAGTACTTC.